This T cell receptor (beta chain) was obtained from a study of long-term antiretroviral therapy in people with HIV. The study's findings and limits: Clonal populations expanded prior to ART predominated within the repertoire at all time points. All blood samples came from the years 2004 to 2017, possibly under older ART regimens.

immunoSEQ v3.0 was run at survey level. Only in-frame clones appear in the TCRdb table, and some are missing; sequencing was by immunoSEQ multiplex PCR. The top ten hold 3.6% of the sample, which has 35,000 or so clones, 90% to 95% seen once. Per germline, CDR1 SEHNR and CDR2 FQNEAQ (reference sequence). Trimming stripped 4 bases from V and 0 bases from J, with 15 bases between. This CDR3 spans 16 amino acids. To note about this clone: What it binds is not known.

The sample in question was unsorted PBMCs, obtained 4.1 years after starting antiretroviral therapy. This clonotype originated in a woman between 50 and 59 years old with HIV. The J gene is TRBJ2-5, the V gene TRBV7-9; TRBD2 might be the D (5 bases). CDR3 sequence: CASSYTRSRYQETQYF. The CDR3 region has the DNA TGTGCCAGCAGCTATACTAGGAGCAGGTACCAAGAGACCCAGTACTTC.